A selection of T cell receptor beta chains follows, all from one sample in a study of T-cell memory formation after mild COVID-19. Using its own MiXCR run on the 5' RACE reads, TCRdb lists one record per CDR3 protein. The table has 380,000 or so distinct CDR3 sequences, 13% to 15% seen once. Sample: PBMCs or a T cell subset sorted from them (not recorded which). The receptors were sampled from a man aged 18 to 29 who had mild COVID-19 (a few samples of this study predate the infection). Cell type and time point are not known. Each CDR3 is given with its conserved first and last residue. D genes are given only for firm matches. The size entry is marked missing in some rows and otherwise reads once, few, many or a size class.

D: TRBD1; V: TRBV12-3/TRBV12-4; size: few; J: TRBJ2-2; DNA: TGTGCCAGCAGGACAGGGCGGACCGGGGAGCTGTTTTTT; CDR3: CASRTGRTGELFF
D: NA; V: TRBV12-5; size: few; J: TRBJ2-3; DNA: TGTGCTAGTGGTTCGGGGACCTATACGCAGTATTTT; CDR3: CASGSGTYTQYF
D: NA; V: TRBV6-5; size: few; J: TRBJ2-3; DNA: TGTGCCAGCAGCTCAACACTACTACAGCCAGATACGCAGTATTTT; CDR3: CASSSTLLQPDTQYF
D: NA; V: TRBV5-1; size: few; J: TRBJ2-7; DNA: TGCGCCAGCAGCCCTGGGACCGCAAGATCCTACGAGCAGTACTTC; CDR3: CASSPGTARSYEQYF
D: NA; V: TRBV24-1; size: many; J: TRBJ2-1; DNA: TGTGCCACCAGTGCCCGGGGGTTTAAGAATGAGCAGTTCTTC; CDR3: CATSARGFKNEQFF
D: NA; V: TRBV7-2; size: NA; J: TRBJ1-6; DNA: TGTGCCAGCAGCTTAGGGAGGGAGAATTCACCCCTCCACTTT; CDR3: CASSLGRENSPLHF
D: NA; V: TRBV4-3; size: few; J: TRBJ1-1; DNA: TGCGCCAGCAGCCAATATAAGAACACTGAAGCTTTCTTT; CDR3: CASSQYKNTEAFF
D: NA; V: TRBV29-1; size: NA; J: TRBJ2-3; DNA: TGCAGCGTTGAACGCGGGGGCCAAAATACGCAGTATTTT; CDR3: CSVERGGQNTQYF
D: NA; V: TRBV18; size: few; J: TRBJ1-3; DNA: TGTGCCAGCTCACCCGGGACGCAAGGAAACACCATATATTTT; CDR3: CASSPGTQGNTIYF
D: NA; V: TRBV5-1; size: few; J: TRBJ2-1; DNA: TGCGCCAGCAGCTTGCCTCCCGGGACTGGCGAGCAGTTCTTC; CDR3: CASSLPPGTGEQFF
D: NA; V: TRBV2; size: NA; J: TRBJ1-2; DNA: TGTGCCAGCACCCTTGCGCGGGCAGGGCGAGACGGCTACACCTTC; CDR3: CASTLARAGRDGYTF
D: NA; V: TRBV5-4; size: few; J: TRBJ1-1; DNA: TGTGCCAGCAGCTTACGGGGGAGCTACACTGAAGCTTTCTTT; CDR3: CASSLRGSYTEAFF
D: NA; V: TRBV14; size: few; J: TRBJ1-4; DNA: TGTGCCAGCAGCCAAACCTCCACGATATGGGCTTCCTATGAAAAACTGTTTTTT; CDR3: CASSQTSTIWASYEKLFF
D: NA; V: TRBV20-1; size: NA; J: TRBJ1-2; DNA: TGCAGTGCTACCTTCCTTGGGCCATATGGCTACACCTTC; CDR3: CSATFLGPYGYTF
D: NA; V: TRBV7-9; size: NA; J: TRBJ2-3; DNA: TGTGCCAGCAGCGATACCAGATGGACCATTAGCGGCACGCAGTATTTT; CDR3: CASSDTRWTISGTQYF
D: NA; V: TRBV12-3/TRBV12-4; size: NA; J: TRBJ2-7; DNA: TGTGCCAGCAGTTTATCTTCTGGTGCGTACGAGCAGTACTTC; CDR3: CASSLSSGAYEQYF
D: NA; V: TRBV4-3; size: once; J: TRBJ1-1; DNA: TGCGCCAGCAGCCTCCAGGGAACAGGATACACTGAAGCTTTCTTT; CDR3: CASSLQGTGYTEAFF
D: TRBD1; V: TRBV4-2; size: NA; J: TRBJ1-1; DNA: TGTGCCAGCAGCCACACAGGGGAGACGGGTGAAGCTTTCTTT; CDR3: CASSHTGETGEAFF
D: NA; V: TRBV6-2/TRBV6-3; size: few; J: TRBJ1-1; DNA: TGTGCCAGCAGCATCAGGGGCAGAGATGAAGCTTTCTTT; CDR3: CASSIRGRDEAFF
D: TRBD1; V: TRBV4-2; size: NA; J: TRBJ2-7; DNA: TGTGCCAGCAGCCAAGATGGGACAGGCTCCTACGACCAGTACTTC; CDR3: CASSQDGTGSYDQYF
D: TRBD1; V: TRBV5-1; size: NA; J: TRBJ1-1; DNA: TGCGCCAGCAGCTTCGGGACAGGGGAGACTGAAGCTTTCTTT; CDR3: CASSFGTGETEAFF
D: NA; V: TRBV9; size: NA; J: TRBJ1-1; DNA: TGTGCCAGCAGCCCTCAGGCGGCCCTAGTTGGCACTGAAGCTTTCTTT; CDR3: CASSPQAALVGTEAFF
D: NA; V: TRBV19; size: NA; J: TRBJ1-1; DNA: TGTGCCAGTAGTATAGGAGGAGGAGTTCGCACTGAAGCTTTCTTT; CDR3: CASSIGGGVRTEAFF
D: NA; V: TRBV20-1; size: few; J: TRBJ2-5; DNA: TGCAGTGCTCCCGGGGGGCCTCAAGAGACCCAGTACTTC; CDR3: CSAPGGPQETQYF
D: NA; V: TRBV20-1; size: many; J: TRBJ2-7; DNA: TGCAGTGCCAGAGGGGCGGGGAGGAAAGACGAGCAGTACTTC; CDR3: CSARGAGRKDEQYF
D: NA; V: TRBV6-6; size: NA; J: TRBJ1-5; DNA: TGTGCCAGCAGCCAAGACCAGGGAGGCAATCAGCCCCAGCATTTT; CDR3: CASSQDQGGNQPQHF
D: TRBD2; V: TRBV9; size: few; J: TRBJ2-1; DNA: TGTGCCAGCAGCCCAGGACTAGCGGATCCATACAATGAGCAGTTCTTC; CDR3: CASSPGLADPYNEQFF
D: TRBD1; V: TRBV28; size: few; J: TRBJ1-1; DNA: TGTGCCAGCAGTTTAGTTCGGCAGGGGGCCGGTGCTTTCTTT; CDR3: CASSLVRQGAGAFF
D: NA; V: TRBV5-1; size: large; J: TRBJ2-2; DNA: TGCGCCAGCAGCCCAGGAATGAACACCGGGGAGCTGTTTTTT; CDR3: CASSPGMNTGELFF
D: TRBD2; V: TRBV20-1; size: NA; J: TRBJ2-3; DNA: TGCAGTGCTTTCCCCTCAGCGGGGGTTGGAGATACGCAGTATTTT; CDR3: CSAFPSAGVGDTQYF
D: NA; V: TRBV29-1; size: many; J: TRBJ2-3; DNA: TGCAGCGTTGACAGGACCCTGACAGATACGCAGTATTTT; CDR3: CSVDRTLTDTQYF
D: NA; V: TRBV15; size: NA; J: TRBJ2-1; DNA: TGTGCCACCAGTATGGGGTCGCGGAATGAGCAGTTCTTC; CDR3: CATSMGSRNEQFF
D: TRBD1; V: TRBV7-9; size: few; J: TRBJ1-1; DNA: TGTGCCAGCAGCACGACACAGGGGGCGTTGACTGAAGCTTTCTTT; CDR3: CASSTTQGALTEAFF
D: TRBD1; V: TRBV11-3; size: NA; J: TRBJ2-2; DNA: TGTGCCAGCCAGAGACAGGGAGACACCGGGGAGCTGTTTTTT; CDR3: CASQRQGDTGELFF
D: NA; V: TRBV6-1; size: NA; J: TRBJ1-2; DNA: TGTGCCAGCAGTGAAGCGGGACCTGCGGGATTCTATGGCTACACCTTC; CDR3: CASSEAGPAGFYGYTF
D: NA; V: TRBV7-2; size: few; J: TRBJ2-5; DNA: TGTGCCAGCAGCCTACGGGGGGCATCGGAGACCCAGTACTTC; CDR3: CASSLRGASETQYF
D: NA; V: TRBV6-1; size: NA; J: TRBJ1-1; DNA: TGTGCCAGCAACGGACAAGTGAACACTGAAGCTTTCTTT; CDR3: CASNGQVNTEAFF
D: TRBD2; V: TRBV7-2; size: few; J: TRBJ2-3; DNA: TGTGCCAGCAGCCCAGGAGACCTAGCGGGGGCAGATACGCAGTATTTT; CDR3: CASSPGDLAGADTQYF
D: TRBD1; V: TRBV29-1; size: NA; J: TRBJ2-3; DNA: TGCAGCGTTGGAAGGGGGCCCGGAGATACGCAGTATTTT; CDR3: CSVGRGPGDTQYF
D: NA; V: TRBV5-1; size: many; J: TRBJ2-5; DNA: TGCGCCAGCAGCTTGGGAGGTTTACAAGAGACCCAGTACTTC; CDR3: CASSLGGLQETQYF
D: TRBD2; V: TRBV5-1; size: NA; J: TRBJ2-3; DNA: TGCGCCAGCAGCTTCGGGGGGGTCACAGATACGCAGTATTTT; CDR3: CASSFGGVTDTQYF
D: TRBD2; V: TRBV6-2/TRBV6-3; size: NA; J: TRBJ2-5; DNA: TGTGCCAGCAGTACTAGCGGGGGGGCTGAGACCCAGTACTTC; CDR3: CASSTSGGAETQYF
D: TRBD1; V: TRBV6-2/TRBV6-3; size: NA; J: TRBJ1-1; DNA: TGTGCCAGCAGAACAGGGGCTTCCGAAGCTTTCTTT; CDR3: CASRTGASEAFF
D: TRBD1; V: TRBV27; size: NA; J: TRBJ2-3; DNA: TGTGCCAGCAGTTTATCGAGGGCGACAGGGACCACAGATACGCAGTATTTT; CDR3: CASSLSRATGTTDTQYF
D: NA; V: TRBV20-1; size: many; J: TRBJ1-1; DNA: TGCAGTGCTAGAGACAGGGTAGACACTGAAGCTTTCTTT; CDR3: CSARDRVDTEAFF
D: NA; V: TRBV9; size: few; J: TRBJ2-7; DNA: TGTGCCAGCAGCGTAGATGGGGGCCACTACGAGCAGTACTTC; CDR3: CASSVDGGHYEQYF
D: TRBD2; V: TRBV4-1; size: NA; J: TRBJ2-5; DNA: TGCGCCAGCAGCCCCATCAGGGGTAGCGGGGGGGACGAAGAGACCCAGTACTTC; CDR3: CASSPIRGSGGDEETQYF
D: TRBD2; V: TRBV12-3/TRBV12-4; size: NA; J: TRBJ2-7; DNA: TGTGCCAGCCAACGACTTGCACTAGCGGGGGGCCTCCCCTACGAGCAGTACTTC; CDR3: CASQRLALAGGLPYEQYF
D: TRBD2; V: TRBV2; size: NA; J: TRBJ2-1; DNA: TGTGCCAGTCCGTCTGGACTAGCGGGTTACAATGAGCAGTTCTTC; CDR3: CASPSGLAGYNEQFF
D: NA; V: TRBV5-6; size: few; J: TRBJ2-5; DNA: TGTGCCAGCAGCTTGAAAACAGCGGAGACCCAGTACTTC; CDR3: CASSLKTAETQYF
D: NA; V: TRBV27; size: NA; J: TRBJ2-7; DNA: TGTGCCAGCAGTTTACGCGCAGAGGGCTACGAGCAGTACTTC; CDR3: CASSLRAEGYEQYF
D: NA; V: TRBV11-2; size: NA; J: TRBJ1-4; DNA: TGTGCCAGCAGCTTGGACTTTTTTAATGAAAAACTGTTTTTT; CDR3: CASSLDFFNEKLFF
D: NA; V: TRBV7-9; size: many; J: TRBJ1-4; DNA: TGTGCCAGCAGCTTGTATGGCAGGGAGAATGAAAAACTGTTTTTT; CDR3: CASSLYGRENEKLFF
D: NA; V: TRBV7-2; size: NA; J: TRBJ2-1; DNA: TGTGCCAGCAGCCTCCAGATGATTCTGGATGAGCAGTTCTTC; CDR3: CASSLQMILDEQFF
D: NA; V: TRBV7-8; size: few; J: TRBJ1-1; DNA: TGTGCCAGCAGTTTGCGGGGGGCTGGGACTGAAGCTTTCTTT; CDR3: CASSLRGAGTEAFF